The entry below gives a single TCR beta chain sequence along with its context. Its target is not known. Compared with germline, one end of the junction differs, possibly owing to a read error. Three rounds of nested PCR, following a modified ARM-PCR protocol, produced the TCRbeta library. TCRdb recomputed calls from the multiplex PCR reads with MiXCR, one row per CDR3 protein. The data show 78,000 or so distinct CDR3 sequences, with 80% seen just once and 10% to 15% held by the top ten. The sample comes from a study of tumor and adjacent non-tumor tissue in lung cancer. On the study more broadly: There were around 11 adenocarcinoma, a couple of squamous cell carcinoma and 1 small cell lung cancer cases. The patients, 10 or so men and 5 women, were about 30 to 85 with stage I to III disease. Study-wide results and caveats: Tumor tissue had significantly higher TCR diversity than normal lung.

Germline lookup yields CDR1 DFQATT and CDR2 SNEGSKA (reference sequence). The CDR3 consists of 11 residues. No cell sorting was done before RNA was extracted from the tissue. Newly diagnosed lung cancer patients had thoracic surgery in China, August–late 2014, without prior chemotherapy. The receptor was derived from a woman aged 50 to 60 with non-small cell lung cancer. Sequenced: lung tumor tissue. V gene TRBV20-1 combines with J gene TRBJ1-1; no definite D call. This chain's CDR3 is CGHTVNTEALF. The CDR3, as DNA: TGCGGTCATACAGTGAACACTGAAGCTCTCTTT.